A selection of T cell receptor beta chains follows, all from one sample in a study of blood T cells in healthy people across ages. TCRdb reprocessed the 5' RACE reads with MiXCR, giving one entry per CDR3 protein. The table shows 1.5 million to 2 million distinct CDR3 sequences, with approximately 50% occurring only once. The sequencing input was blood. These receptors all stem from a woman aged 40 to 50 in good health. Both conserved end residues are part of each CDR3. D genes are given only for firm matches. Size values are once, few and many counts, or a class for expanded clones, and some rows have none.

>TRBJ1-6|TRBV5-1|-|TRBD1
TGCGCCAGCAGGGCGGAACAGGGGATCAACTCACCCCTCCACTTT
CASRAEQGINSPLHF
>TRBJ2-1|TRBV28|-|-
TGTGCCAGCAGTTTCTTAAGGGGGAATGAGCAGTTCTTC
CASSFLRGNEQFF
>TRBJ1-2|TRBV4-3|-|-
TGCGCCAGCAGCCAAGTGGAGGGCTCTAACTATGGCTACACCTTC
CASSQVEGSNYGYTF
>TRBJ2-5|TRBV7-2|-|TRBD1
TGTGCCAGCAGCGCGGACAGGGGAACGGAGACCCAGTACTTC
CASSADRGTETQYF
>TRBJ1-5|TRBV4-1|-|-
TGCGCCAGCAGCCAAGATGATGGTGAAAGCAATCAGCCCCAGCATTTT
CASSQDDGESNQPQHF
>TRBJ1-2|TRBV28|-|-
TGTGCCAGCAGTCCACCTCCAGGGTTACGCGGCTACACCTTC
CASSPPPGLRGYTF
>TRBJ2-1|TRBV4-2|-|TRBD2
TGTGCCAGCAGCCGAGGGACTAGCGGGAATTTGGAGCAGTTCTTC
CASSRGTSGNLEQFF
>TRBJ1-6|TRBV4-3|-|-
TGCGCCAGCAGCGCTATTGGGGGGGCGGGTTCACCCCTCCACTTT
CASSAIGGAGSPLHF
>TRBJ2-1|TRBV7-2|-|TRBD2
TGTGCCAGCAGCTCCACCCGACTAGCGGGCCAGGGTGAGCAGTTCTTC
CASSSTRLAGQGEQFF
>TRBJ2-1|TRBV4-3|few|-
TGCGCCAGCAGCCCATCAGGAGAGGATGAGCAGTTCTTC
CASSPSGEDEQFF
>TRBJ2-7|TRBV29-1|few|-
TGCAGCGCCCAACAAGGCACCTACGAGCAGTACTTC
CSAQQGTYEQYF
>TRBJ1-6|TRBV20-1|few|-
TGCAGTGCCACCTCACAGGACGGACCCTCCAATTCACCCCTCCACTTT
CSATSQDGPSNSPLHF
>TRBJ2-3|TRBV18|-|TRBD1
TGTGCCAGCCTCCTCTCGGGACAGGGTCACACAGATACGCAGTATTTT
CASLLSGQGHTDTQYF
>TRBJ1-2|TRBV20-1|-|-
TGCAGTGCTTATCGACCGGGACCCTATGGCTACACCTTC
CSAYRPGPYGYTF
>TRBJ1-1|TRBV7-9|few|-
TGTGCCAGCAGCTTAGAGTTGAGCGGGACTGAAGCTTTCTTT
CASSLELSGTEAFF
>TRBJ2-1|TRBV20-1|few|-
TGCAGTGCCTTAGAGTCAGGGAGGACAGCCGGGGATGAGCAGTTCTTC
CSALESGRTAGDEQFF
>TRBJ2-7|TRBV20-1|many|-
TGCAGTGCTAGAGATGAGGCGCGAACCTACGAGCAGTACTTC
CSARDEARTYEQYF
>TRBJ2-1|TRBV12-3/TRBV12-4|once|-
TGTGCCAGCAGTTTAGGAATGGGGGCGAGGCTGGCCTACAATGAGCAGTTCTTC
CASSLGMGARLAYNEQFF
>TRBJ2-3|TRBV4-3|-|-
TGCGCCAGCAGCCAAGATGTAGGAATCACAGATACGCAGTATTTT
CASSQDVGITDTQYF
>TRBJ2-5|TRBV4-1|-|-
TGCGCCAGCAGCCAAGATCCAGGGCTTGAGACCCAGTACTTC
CASSQDPGLETQYF
>TRBJ2-5|TRBV28|few|-
TGTGCCAGCAGTCCCAGGACAGAGTGGGGCCAAGAGACCCAGTACTTC
CASSPRTEWGQETQYF
>TRBJ2-1|TRBV7-2|few|TRBD1
TGTGCCAGCAGCACACGGACAGGGGGAGGCAATGAGCAGTTCTTC
CASSTRTGGGNEQFF
>TRBJ1-6|TRBV20-1|-|TRBD1
TGCAGTGCTGGTCAGGGGGCGGGATCACCCCTCCACTTT
CSAGQGAGSPLHF
>TRBJ2-7|TRBV27|few|TRBD2
TGTGCCAGCAGGGGACTAGCGGTGGGCGAGCAGTACTTC
CASRGLAVGEQYF
>TRBJ2-4|TRBV9|-|-
TGTGCCAGCAGCCGTACGACAGCCAAAAACATTCAGTACTTC
CASSRTTAKNIQYF
>TRBJ2-3|TRBV28|-|-
TGTGCCAGCAATCTCCCGGGACTGACGACAGATACGCAGTATTTT
CASNLPGLTTDTQYF
>TRBJ2-1|TRBV4-2|once|-
TGTGCCAGCAGCGCAAAGTACCCTCGAAGACAAGCTAAGGAGCAGTTCTTC
CASSAKYPRRQAKEQFF
>TRBJ1-2|TRBV5-1|-|-
TGCGCCAGCAGCTCTATTCCGGGACCCCTTAACTATGGCTACACCTTC
CASSSIPGPLNYGYTF
>TRBJ2-5|TRBV20-1|-|TRBD2
TGCAGTGCTAGAGAGGGACTAGCGGGGAAAGAGACCCAGTACTTC
CSAREGLAGKETQYF
>TRBJ2-1|TRBV6-5|-|TRBD1
TGTGCCAGCCTGGACAGGGGATACAATGAGCAGTTCTTC
CASLDRGYNEQFF
>TRBJ2-4|TRBV20-1|-|TRBD1
TGCAGTGCCAGTAGCCCGACAGGGCGAAACATTCAGTACTTC
CSASSPTGRNIQYF
>TRBJ2-2|TRBV20-1|-|TRBD2
TGCAGTGCTAGAGATCGGGGGGGGCGCAGCACCGGGGAGCTGTTTTTT
CSARDRGGRSTGELFF
>TRBJ2-1|TRBV27|few|TRBD1
TGTGCCAGCCGGGACAGGGTCCACAATGAGCAGTTCTTC
CASRDRVHNEQFF
>TRBJ2-1|TRBV7-2|-|-
TGTGCCAGCAGCTTAGCCGGGACAGGTGTGGCGGGGGCCGGGTTCTTC
CASSLAGTGVAGAGFF
>TRBJ2-7|TRBV12-3/TRBV12-4|-|-
TGTGCCAGCAGTGTCGGGGCTTTAGGCTACGAGCAGTACTTC
CASSVGALGYEQYF